This T cell receptor (beta chain) was profiled in a study of regulatory and conventional T cells in RAG deficiency. TCRdb's table, derived via immunoSEQ multiplex PCR, lists solely in-frame clones and lacks some. Among 34,000 or so clones, approximately 91% were seen once, and the ten largest hold roughly 13%. This CDR3 contains 15 residues. V trimming: 1 base; J trimming: 4 bases; junction bases outside the gene matches: 9. Germline assignment: CDR1 GTSNPN and CDR2 SVGIG (reference sequence). The sample also formed part of further work on regulatory T cells. That paper states: Primers: 52 TRBV forward and 13 TRBJ reverse.

V and J are TRBV30 and TRBJ1-2, with TRBD1 matching over 7 bases. This TCR came from a human donor in good health. The material sequenced was CD8+ T cells sorted from blood. CDR3 bases: TGTGCCTGGAGTGCTTCCCACAGGGGTGTCTATGGCTACACCTTC. This encodes CAWSASHRGVYGYTF.